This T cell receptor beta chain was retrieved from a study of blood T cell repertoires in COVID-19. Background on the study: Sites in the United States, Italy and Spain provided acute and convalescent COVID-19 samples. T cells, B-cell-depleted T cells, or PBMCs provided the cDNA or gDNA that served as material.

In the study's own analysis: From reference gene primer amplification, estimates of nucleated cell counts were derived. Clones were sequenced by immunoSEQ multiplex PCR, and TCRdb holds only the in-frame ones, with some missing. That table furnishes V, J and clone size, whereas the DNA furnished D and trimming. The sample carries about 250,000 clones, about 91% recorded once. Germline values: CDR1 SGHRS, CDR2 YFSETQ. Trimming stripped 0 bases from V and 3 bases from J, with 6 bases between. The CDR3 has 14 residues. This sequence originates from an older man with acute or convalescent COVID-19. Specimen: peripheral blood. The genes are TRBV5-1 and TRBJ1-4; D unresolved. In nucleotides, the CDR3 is TGCGCCAGCAGCTTGGGAGGGCCTAATGAAAAACTGTTTTTT. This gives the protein CASSLGGPNEKLFF. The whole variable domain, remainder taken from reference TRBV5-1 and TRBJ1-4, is KAGVTQTPRYLIKTRGQQVTLSCSPISGHRSVSWYQQTPGQGLQFLFEYFSETQRNKGNFPGRFSGRQFSNSRSEMNVSTLELGDSALYLCASSLGGPNEKLFFGSGTQLSVL.